Included here is one T cell receptor (beta chain) sequence, with context. Its cognate antigen is unknown. Assay used: immunoSEQ multiplex PCR; TCRdb lists only in-frame clones, some missing. The sample carries some 120,000 clones, 70% to 90% recorded once. These data are taken from a study of T cell responses to AZD1222 COVID-19 vaccine. Notes on the study in general: Spike was spanned by vaccine-associated CD4 TCRs, which were dominant at 160-218 and 743-854. Repertoire sampling occurred only after the peak T cell response.

V was clipped by 7 bases and J by 7 bases, with 8 bases between them. Germline CDR1 and CDR2: DFQATT and SNEGSKA (reference sequence). The CDR3 runs 10 residues. This specimen was peripheral blood, taken on day 0 of MenACWY control vaccination. The chain combines TRBV20-1 with TRBJ2-1; D possibly corresponds to TRBD1 (5 bases). This clonotype was obtained from an adult in good health. For the CDR3, the DNA is TGCAGTGGGGGCGAGAATGAGCAGTTCTTC. Its protein is CSGGENEQFF.